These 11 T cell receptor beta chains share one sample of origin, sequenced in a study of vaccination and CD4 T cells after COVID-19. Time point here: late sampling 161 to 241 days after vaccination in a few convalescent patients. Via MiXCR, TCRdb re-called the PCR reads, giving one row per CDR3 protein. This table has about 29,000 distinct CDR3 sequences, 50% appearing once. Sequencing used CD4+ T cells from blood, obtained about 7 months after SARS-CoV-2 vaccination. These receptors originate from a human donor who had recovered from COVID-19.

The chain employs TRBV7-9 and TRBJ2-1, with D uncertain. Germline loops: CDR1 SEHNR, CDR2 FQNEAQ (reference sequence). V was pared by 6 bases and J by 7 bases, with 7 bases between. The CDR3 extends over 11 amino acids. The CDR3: CASRFGNEQFF. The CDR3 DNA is TGTGCCAGCAGGTTTGGGAATGAGCAGTTCTTC.

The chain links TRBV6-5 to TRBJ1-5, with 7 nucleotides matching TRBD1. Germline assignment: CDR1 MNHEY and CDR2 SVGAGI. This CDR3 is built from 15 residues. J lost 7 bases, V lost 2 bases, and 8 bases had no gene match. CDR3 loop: CASSYEGAKYQPQHF. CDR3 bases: TGTGCCAGCAGTTACGAGGGGGCAAAATACCAGCCCCAGCATTTT.

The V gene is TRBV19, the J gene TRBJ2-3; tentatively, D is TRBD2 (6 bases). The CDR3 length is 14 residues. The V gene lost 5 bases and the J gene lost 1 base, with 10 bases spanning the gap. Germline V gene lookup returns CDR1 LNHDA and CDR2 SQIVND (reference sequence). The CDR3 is CASSPGEGTDTQYF. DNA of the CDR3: TGTGCCAGTAGTCCCGGGGAGGGCACAGATACGCAGTATTTT. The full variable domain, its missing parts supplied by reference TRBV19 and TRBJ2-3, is DGGITQSPKYLFRKEGQNVTLSCEQNLNHDAMYWYRQDPGQGLRLIYYSQIVNDFQKGDIAEGYSVSREKKESFPLTVTSAQKNPTAFYLCASSPGEGTDTQYFGPGTRLTVL.

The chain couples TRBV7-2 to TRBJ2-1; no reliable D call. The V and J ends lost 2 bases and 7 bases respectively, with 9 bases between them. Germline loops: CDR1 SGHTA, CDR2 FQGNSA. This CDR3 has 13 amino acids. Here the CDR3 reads CASSLSHGNEQFF. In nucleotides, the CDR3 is TGTGCCAGCAGCTTATCCCACGGGAATGAGCAGTTCTTC.

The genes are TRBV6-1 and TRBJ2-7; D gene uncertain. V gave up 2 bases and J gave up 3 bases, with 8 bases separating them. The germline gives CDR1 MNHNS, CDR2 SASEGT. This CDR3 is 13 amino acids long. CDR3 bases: TGTGCCAGCAGTGAACAGAGCCGCTACGAGCAGTACTTC. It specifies CASSEQSRYEQYF.

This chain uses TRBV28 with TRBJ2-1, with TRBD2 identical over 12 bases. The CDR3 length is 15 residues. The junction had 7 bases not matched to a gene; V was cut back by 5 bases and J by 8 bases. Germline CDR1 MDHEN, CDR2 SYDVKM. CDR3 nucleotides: TGTGCCAGCAGTCCTAGCGGGAGGGGGGTGTATGAGCAGTTCTTC. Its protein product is CASSPSGRGVYEQFF.

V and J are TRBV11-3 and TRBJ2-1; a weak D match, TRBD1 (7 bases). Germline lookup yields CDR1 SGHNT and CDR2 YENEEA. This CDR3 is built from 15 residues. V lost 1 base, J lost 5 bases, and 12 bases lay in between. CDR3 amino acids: CASSLVAGGNNEQFF. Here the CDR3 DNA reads TGTGCCAGCAGCTTAGTGGCAGGGGGGAACAATGAGCAGTTCTTC.

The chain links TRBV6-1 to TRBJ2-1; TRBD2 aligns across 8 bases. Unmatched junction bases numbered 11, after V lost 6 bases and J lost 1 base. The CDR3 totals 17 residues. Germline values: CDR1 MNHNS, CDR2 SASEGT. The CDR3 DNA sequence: TGTGCCAGCAGCCGCCCCCGGACGGGAGGGTCCTACAATGAGCAGTTCTTC. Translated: CASSRPRTGGSYNEQFF.

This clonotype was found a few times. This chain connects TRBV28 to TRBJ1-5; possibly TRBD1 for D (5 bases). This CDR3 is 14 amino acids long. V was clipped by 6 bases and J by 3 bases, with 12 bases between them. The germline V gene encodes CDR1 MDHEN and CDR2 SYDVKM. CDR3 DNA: TGTGCCAGCAGCGAGGGACTCATCAATCAGCCCCAGCATTTT. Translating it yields CASSEGLINQPQHF.

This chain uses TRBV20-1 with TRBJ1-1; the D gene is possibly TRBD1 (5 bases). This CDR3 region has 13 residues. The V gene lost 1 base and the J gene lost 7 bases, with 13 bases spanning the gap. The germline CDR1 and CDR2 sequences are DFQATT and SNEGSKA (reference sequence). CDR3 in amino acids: CSARGRGAGEAFF. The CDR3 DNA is TGCAGTGCTAGAGGAAGGGGTGCGGGTGAAGCTTTCTTT.

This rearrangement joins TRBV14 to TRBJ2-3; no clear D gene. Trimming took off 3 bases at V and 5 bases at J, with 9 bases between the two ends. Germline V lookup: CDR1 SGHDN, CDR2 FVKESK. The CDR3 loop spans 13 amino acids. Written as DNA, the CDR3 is TGTGCCAGCAGCCAGACCCGCGGAGATACGCAGTATTTT. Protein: CASSQTRGDTQYF.